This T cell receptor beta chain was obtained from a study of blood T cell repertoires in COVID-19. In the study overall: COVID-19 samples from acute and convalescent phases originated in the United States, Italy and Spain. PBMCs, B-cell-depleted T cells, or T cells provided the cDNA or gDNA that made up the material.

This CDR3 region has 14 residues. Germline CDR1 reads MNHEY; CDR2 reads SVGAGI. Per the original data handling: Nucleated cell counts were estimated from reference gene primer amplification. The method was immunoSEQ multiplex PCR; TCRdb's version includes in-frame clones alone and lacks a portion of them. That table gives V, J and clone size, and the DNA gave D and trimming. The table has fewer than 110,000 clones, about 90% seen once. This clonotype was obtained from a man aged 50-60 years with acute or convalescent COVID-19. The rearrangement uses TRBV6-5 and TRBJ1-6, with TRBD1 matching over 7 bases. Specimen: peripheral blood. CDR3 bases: TGTGCGGGGCAGGGGGGCTGGGATAATTCACCCCTCCACTTT. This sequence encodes CAGQGGWDNSPLHF.